This is a list of T cell receptor beta chains from one sample in a study of T cell repertoires in cytomegalovirus infection. TCRdb processed the reads anew with MiXCR; each CDR3 protein has one entry. The repertoire holds around 260,000 distinct CDR3 sequences, more than 20% seen once, with approximately 14% in the top ten. The source material was PBMCs. Every receptor here comes from a human donor in good health (CMV status not recorded). Some clones in this sample may be carry-over from other donors' samples. CDR3s include the opening cysteine and the closing phenylalanine or tryptophan. A D gene is named only where the DNA matches it firmly. Rows may omit the clone size; those that give it use once, few, many or a size class.

TGTGCCAGCAGTTCGGCCGGGGCGGGAAAAGAGACCCAGTACTTC	CASSSAGAGKETQYF	few	TRBV28	-	TRBJ2-5
TGTGCCAGCAGCTTAGTCCGAGCTAGCGGGGCATACGAGCAGAACTTC	CASSLVRASGAYEQNF	-	TRBV11-2	TRBD2	TRBJ2-7
TGTGCCAGCAGCCTTCAGGTGGGCTCCTACGAGCAGTACTTC	CASSLQVGSYEQYF	-	TRBV7-3	-	TRBJ2-7
TGTGCCTCTGCGGACACTGAAGCTTTCTTT	CASADTEAFF	-	TRBV10-3	-	TRBJ1-1
TGTGCCAGCAGCTCCCCCGGACTAGCGGGGGGGCCGAACACCGGGGAGCTGTTTTTT	CASSSPGLAGGPNTGELFF	few	TRBV5-4	TRBD2	TRBJ2-2
TGTGCCAGCAGCTTAACCGTAGCGGGAGTGGGTTACAATGAGCAGTTCTTC	CASSLTVAGVGYNEQFF	-	TRBV7-3	TRBD2	TRBJ2-1
TGTGCCAGCAGACAGGGAGAAAACACTGAAGCTTTCTTT	CASRQGENTEAFF	-	TRBV6-6	-	TRBJ1-1
TGTGCCAGCAGCCGAAAACAGGGGGGCGAGCAGTACTTC	CASSRKQGGEQYF	-	TRBV11-3	TRBD1	TRBJ2-7
TGCGCCAGCAGCCTACGACAGGGTGCTGGAAACACCATATATTTT	CASSLRQGAGNTIYF	many	TRBV4-1	TRBD1	TRBJ1-3
TGTGCCAGCAGTGGCGGGTCCCAAGAGACCCAGTACTTC	CASSGGSQETQYF	many	TRBV6-6	-	TRBJ2-5
TGTGCCAGCAGTTTCGCAGGGTTGGGCACTGAAGCTTTCTTT	CASSFAGLGTEAFF	many	TRBV7-2	-	TRBJ1-1
TGTGCCAGCAGCTTAATGTACAGCAGTGAAGCTTTCTTT	CASSLMYSSEAFF	many	TRBV7-2	-	TRBJ1-1
TGTGCCAGCAGCTCGAGTAGTTTGGGTGAGCAGTTCTTC	CASSSSSLGEQFF	-	TRBV11-2	-	TRBJ2-1
TGTGCCAGCAGTTTACCTGGGGGCTCAGCTTTCTTT	CASSLPGGSAFF	many	TRBV12-3/TRBV12-4	-	TRBJ1-1
TGCAGTGCTCCACTAGCGGGACAAGACAATGAGCAGTTCTTC	CSAPLAGQDNEQFF	-	TRBV20-1	TRBD2	TRBJ2-1
TGTGCCAGCAGCGGCCGGGACTCAGATACGCAGTATTTT	CASSGRDSDTQYF	few	TRBV11-2	-	TRBJ2-3
TGTGCCAGCAGTAACACGAGCCCCTTCGGTTCACCCCTCCACTTT	CASSNTSPFGSPLHF	-	TRBV6-2/TRBV6-3	-	TRBJ1-6
TGTGCCAGCAGCACCCTAGGCAACCAAGAGACCCAGTACTTC	CASSTLGNQETQYF	few	TRBV12-3/TRBV12-4	-	TRBJ2-5
TGTGCCAGCAGCTTAGCGTCGGGGCATTGGGAGACCCAGTACTTC	CASSLASGHWETQYF	many	TRBV7-2	-	TRBJ2-5
TGTGCCAGCAGTATGACAGGGGACACCGGGGAGCTGTTTTTT	CASSMTGDTGELFF	few	TRBV28	TRBD1	TRBJ2-2
TGTGCCAGCAGCCAGGGAGGGGCAGGGGCTGGACTAGCGGGGGGGGCCTACAATGAGCAGTTCTTC	CASSQGGAGAGLAGGAYNEQFF	many	TRBV11-2	TRBD2	TRBJ2-1
TGTGCCAGCCAAGGACAGGGGGCGACCAGTAAGCATTTT	CASQGQGATSKHF	-	TRBV6-2/TRBV6-3	TRBD1	TRBJ1-5
TGTGCCAGCAGTTCCCTCTGGACAGAGCTTGCTGGGGCCAACGTCCTGACTTTC	CASSSLWTELAGANVLTF	few	TRBV27	-	TRBJ2-6
TGTGCCAGCAGAACCGGCGGGAGGGCCCTTGGTACGCAGTATTTT	CASRTGGRALGTQYF	-	TRBV12-3/TRBV12-4	TRBD2	TRBJ2-3
TGTGCCAGCAGTAAGGGGGGTGGGCGCCGGCCAGATACGCAGTATTTT	CASSKGGGRRPDTQYF	many	TRBV7-2	-	TRBJ2-3
TGCAGCGTTGGGAGGACTAGCGGGGGGCGGGGGGAGCTGTTTTTT	CSVGRTSGGRGELFF	-	TRBV29-1	TRBD2	TRBJ2-2
TGTGCCAGCAGCTTAGCCTGGGGACAGGGAAACAATGAGCAGTTCTTC	CASSLAWGQGNNEQFF	-	TRBV11-2	TRBD1	TRBJ2-1
TGCAGCGGGGCGGGGGGGGGCCAAGAGACCCAGTACTTC	CSGAGGGQETQYF	-	TRBV29-1	TRBD2	TRBJ2-5
TGTGCCAGCAGTTTAAAAAGGAGCACAGATACGCAGTATTTT	CASSLKRSTDTQYF	-	TRBV27	-	TRBJ2-3
TGTGCCAGCAGCTTCCCTACTACCGTTGAGCAGTTCTTC	CASSFPTTVEQFF	-	TRBV7-9	-	TRBJ2-1
TGTGCTAGTGGCCGGGACGGCTACAATGAGCAGTTCTTC	CASGRDGYNEQFF	few	TRBV12-5	-	TRBJ2-1
TGCGCCAGCAGCCAAGAGGGGACTGGAAGACTCAATGAGCAGTTCTTC	CASSQEGTGRLNEQFF	-	TRBV4-3	-	TRBJ2-1
TGTGCCAGCAGCCAAGGACAGGGAATTGCCACAAGTGAGCAGTTCTTC	CASSQGQGIATSEQFF	-	TRBV14	TRBD1	TRBJ2-1
TGCGCCAGCAGTCACGGGGTTGACACCGGGGAGCTGTTTTTT	CASSHGVDTGELFF	-	TRBV23-1	-	TRBJ2-2
TGTGCCAGCAGCGTAGGGGGGCGAAACACCGGGGAGCTGTTTTTT	CASSVGGRNTGELFF	few	TRBV9	-	TRBJ2-2
TGTGCCAGCTCTTTAAAACAGGGGGCGCGGCAAGAGACCCAGTACTTC	CASSLKQGARQETQYF	few	TRBV7-6	TRBD1	TRBJ2-5
TGTGCCAGCAGCTTATCCACAGGGTCCTATGGCTACACCTTC	CASSLSTGSYGYTF	-	TRBV11-2	-	TRBJ1-2